In its sample, the clone carrying this T cell receptor (beta chain) was seen many times. The antigen is unknown. CDR1 and CDR2 (germline): KGHDR, SFDVKD. J gave up 0 bases and V 12 bases, and 11 bases lay outside the gene matches. This CDR3 is 15 amino acids long. The data belong to a study of spatial heterogeneity in lung cancer. Whole-study findings and limits: Blood contained ubiquitous expanded tumor TCRs more at resection than at follow-up.

Time point defined: sample taken at primary tumor resection. Whole RNA, which was extracted from tumor, nontumor lung tissue or frozen PBMC, was sequenced without any cell sorting. Each TCR cDNA molecule bore a unique molecular identifier. TCRdb re-derived calls from the 5' RACE reads in MiXCR, one entry per CDR3 protein. The profile shows over 90,000 distinct CDR3 sequences, about 9.4% of them singletons. The chain joins TRBV24-1 to TRBJ2-5; TRBD2 matches at 8 bases. The TCR was taken from a male donor with early-stage non-small cell lung cancer. Material: PBMCs, obtained at surgery. The CDR3: CAPLSGGVYQETQYF. In DNA, the CDR3 is TGTGCCCCTCTCTCCGGGGGGGTCTACCAAGAGACCCAGTACTTC.